The 10 T cell receptor beta chains given below trace back to one sample, sequenced in a study of cytomegalovirus exposure and HLA in healthy donors. Amplification used 60 Vbeta primers and 13 Jbeta primers. The assay was immunoSEQ multiplex PCR, and TCRdb's table has in-frame clones only and misses some. The data contain around 120,000 clones, 75% to 90% of them singletons. Input material: PBMCs. These receptors originate from a woman between 40 and 55 years old in good health and CMV-seronegative.

This rearrangement joins TRBV7-2 to TRBJ1-2; D not resolved. The CDR3 length is 13 residues. Trimming removed 2 bases at V and 4 bases at J, with 8 bases between. Germline V gives CDR1 SGHTA, CDR2 FQGNSA. CDR3 DNA: TGTGCCAGCAGCTTACCCAGAAGCTATGGCTACACCTTC. Translating gives CASSLPRSYGYTF.

The chain links TRBV4-1 to TRBJ2-3, with a tentative D call TRBD1 (6 bases). There are 15 residues in the CDR3. The germline V gene has CDR1 MGHRA and CDR2 YSYEKL. The V end lost 1 base, the J end lost 3 bases, and 11 bases lay between the germline ends. CDR3 DNA sequence: TGCGCCAGCAGCCAAGGGGGGCTAAGTACAGATACGCAGTATTTT. It encodes CASSQGGLSTDTQYF.

The chain links TRBV7-6 to TRBJ2-1; TRBD2 aligns across 15 bases. CDR3 length: 15 amino acids. Germline CDR1 SGHVS, CDR2 FNYEAQ. Germline trimming cut 5 bases from V and 9 bases from J; bases unmatched to any gene: 5. The CDR3 region is CASSMGLAGGIEQFF. Here the CDR3 DNA reads TGTGCCAGCAGCATGGGACTAGCGGGAGGAATTGAGCAGTTCTTC. The full variable domain, in which reference TRBV7-6 and TRBJ2-1 provide the parts outside the CDR3, is GAGVSQSPRYKVTKRGQDVALRCDPISGHVSLYWYRQALGQGPEFLTYFNYEAQQDKSGLPNDRFSAERPEGSISTLTIQRTEQRDSAMYRCASSMGLAGGIEQFFGPGTRLTVL.

Concerning this clone: The sample has other DNA sequences that encode this CDR3 too. The DNA for the CDR3 is TGTGCCAGCAGCTTAGGACTAGCGGGGGGGGAGACCCAGTACTTC. Translated, it gives CASSLGLAGGETQYF. The chain is built from TRBV7-2 and TRBJ2-5; 14 bases agree with TRBD2. The CDR3 contains 15 residues. Germline V gene lookup returns CDR1 SGHTA and CDR2 FQGNSA. Trimming cost V 1 base and J 5 bases; bases outside gene matches: 0.

The chain is built from TRBV5-4 and TRBJ2-2, with 7 bases aligning to TRBD1. This CDR3 spans 15 amino acids. CDR1 and CDR2 (germline): SGHNT, YYREEE (reference sequence). With V trimmed by 0 bases and J by 3 bases, 2 bases remained unmatched. The CDR3 DNA reads as TGTGCCAGCAGCTTGGGACAGGGATACACCGGGGAGCTGTTTTTT. Translating gives CASSLGQGYTGELFF.

This chain connects TRBV4-3 to TRBJ1-1; D remains unclear. The V end lost 1 base, the J end lost 3 bases, and 9 bases lay between the germline ends. CDR3 length: 14 amino acids. Looked up from germline, CDR1 is LGHNA and CDR2 is YSLEER. CDR3 residues: CASSQGGLYTEAFF. The CDR3 DNA is TGCGCCAGCAGCCAAGGTGGGCTATACACTGAAGCTTTCTTT.

This clone was recorded a few times. V and J are TRBV19 and TRBJ2-7; 12 bases are a match to TRBD1. V lost 6 bases and J lost 4; bases outside the gene matches: 10. CDR3 size: 16 residues. Looked up from germline, CDR1 is LNHDA and CDR2 is SQIVND (reference sequence). In DNA form, the CDR3 reads TGTGCCAGTAGCACTAGTGGGGGACAGGGGGCTTACGAGCAGTACTTC. Protein product: CASSTSGGQGAYEQYF.

This chain uses TRBV13 with TRBJ2-5, with D possibly TRBD1 on 6 matching bases. Trimming removed 0 bases at V and 4 bases at J, with 12 bases between. CDR3 size: 15 residues. From germline, CDR1 is PRHDT and CDR2 FYEKMQ (reference sequence). The CDR3 region has the DNA TGTGCCAGCAGCTTAGGAGGCAGGGGCTCAGAGACCCAGTACTTC. Translated: CASSLGGRGSETQYF.

The chain has TRBV9 and TRBJ2-7, with 7 bases that match TRBD2. In germline, CDR1 is SGDLS, CDR2 YYNGEE. The CDR3 has 15 amino acids. With 0 bases clipped from V and 6 bases from J, the junction kept 9 bases outside the gene matches. CDR3 sequence (DNA): TGTGCCAGCAGCGTAGAGAGCGGGACCTTATCCGAGCAGTACTTC. This gives the protein CASSVESGTLSEQYF.

The rearrangement joins TRBV18 to TRBJ1-2; no clear D gene. V lost 2 bases and J lost 4, with 11 bases in between. Looked up from germline, CDR1 is KGHSH and CDR2 is LQKENI. The CDR3 runs 14 residues. DNA of the CDR3: TGTGCCAGCTCACCAGAGGGCGGGCCCTATGGCTACACCTTC. Its translation is CASSPEGGPYGYTF.